This T cell receptor beta chain is drawn from a study of human T cells and chemical hapten exposure. Germline trimming cut 6 bases from V and 0 bases from J; bases unmatched to any gene: 2. CDR3 size: 13 residues. The germline V gene has CDR1 SNHLY and CDR2 FYNNEI. Described time point: patch test 1, 2 weeks after DPC sensitization. Regarding treatment: therapeutic diphenylcyclopropenone sensitization with weekly scalp DPC. This clonotype was observed many times. Individual cDNA molecules had unique molecular identifiers attached to them by the library. TCRdb processed the RACE reads anew with MiXCR; each CDR3 protein has one entry. Counted here are under 450,000 distinct CDR3 sequences, about 4.8% occurring once; the ten biggest clones make up under 3%.

The chain carries TRBV2 and TRBJ2-7; the match to TRBD1 covers 7 bases. The input for sequencing was whole blood, taken in connection with sensitization to the hapten diphenylcyclopropenone (DPC). The sequence came from a woman aged 45-60 years with alopecia areata. Some clones in this sample may be carry-over from other donors' samples. The CDR3 protein is CASRRDSSYEQYF. CDR3 nucleotides: TGTGCCAGCAGACGGGACAGCTCCTACGAGCAGTACTTC.